This T cell receptor (beta chain) was profiled in a study of beta chain features in type 1 diabetes. Every bit of the isolated RNA underwent reverse transcription, so sequencing read expressed TCRB transcripts. Here immunoSEQ multiplex PCR was the method, and the copy in TCRdb shows in-frame clones only, minus some. Here the sample spans 900,000 or so clones, about 17% being singletons. Turning to this clone: Its antigen remains unknown.

General observations from the study: Patients with type 1 diabetes showed fewer VDJ junction insertions and more deletions.

The CDR3 contains 15 residues. Trimming cost V 2 bases and J 5 bases, with 15 bases left between them. Per germline, CDR1 SGHVS and CDR2 FNYEAQ. The sequencing input was naive CD4+ T cells from blood. The J gene is TRBJ2-5, the V gene TRBV7-6; possibly TRBD2 for D (5 bases). This clonotype originated in a woman under 30 in good health. The CDR3, as DNA: TGTGCCAGCAGCTTAACACGGAACCGAGGGGAGACCCAGTACTTC. Encoded protein: CASSLTRNRGETQYF.